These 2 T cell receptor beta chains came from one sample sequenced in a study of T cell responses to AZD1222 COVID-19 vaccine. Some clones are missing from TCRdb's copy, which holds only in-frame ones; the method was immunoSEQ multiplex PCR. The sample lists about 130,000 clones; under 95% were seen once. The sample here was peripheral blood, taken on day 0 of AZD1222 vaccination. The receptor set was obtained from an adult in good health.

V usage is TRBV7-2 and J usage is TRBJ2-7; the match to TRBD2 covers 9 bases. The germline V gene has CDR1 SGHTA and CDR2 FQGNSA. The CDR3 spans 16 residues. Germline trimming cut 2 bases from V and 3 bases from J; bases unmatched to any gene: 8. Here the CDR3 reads CASSLSQGTSIYEQYF. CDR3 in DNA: TGTGCCAGCAGCTTAAGTCAAGGGACTAGCATCTACGAGCAGTACTTC.

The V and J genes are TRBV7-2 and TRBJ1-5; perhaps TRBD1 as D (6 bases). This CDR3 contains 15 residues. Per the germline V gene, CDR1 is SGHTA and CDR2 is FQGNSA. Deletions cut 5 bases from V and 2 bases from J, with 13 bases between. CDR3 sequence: CASSPNRVRNQPQHF. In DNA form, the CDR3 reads TGTGCCAGCAGCCCAAACAGGGTGCGCAATCAGCCCCAGCATTTT.